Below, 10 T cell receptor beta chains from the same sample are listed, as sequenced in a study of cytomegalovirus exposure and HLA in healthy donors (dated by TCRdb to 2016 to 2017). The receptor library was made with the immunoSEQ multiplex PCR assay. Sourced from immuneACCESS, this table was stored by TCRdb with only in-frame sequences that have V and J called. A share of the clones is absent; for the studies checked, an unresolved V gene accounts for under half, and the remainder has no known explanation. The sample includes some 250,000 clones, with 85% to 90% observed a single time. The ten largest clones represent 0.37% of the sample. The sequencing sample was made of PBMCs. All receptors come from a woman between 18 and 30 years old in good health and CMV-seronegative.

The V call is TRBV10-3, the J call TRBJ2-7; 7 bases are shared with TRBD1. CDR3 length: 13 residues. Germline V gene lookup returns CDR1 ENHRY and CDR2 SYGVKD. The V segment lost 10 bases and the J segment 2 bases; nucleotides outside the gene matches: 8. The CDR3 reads CATGQDRTYEQYV. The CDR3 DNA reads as TGTGCCACCGGGCAGGACAGGACCTACGAGCAGTACGTC.

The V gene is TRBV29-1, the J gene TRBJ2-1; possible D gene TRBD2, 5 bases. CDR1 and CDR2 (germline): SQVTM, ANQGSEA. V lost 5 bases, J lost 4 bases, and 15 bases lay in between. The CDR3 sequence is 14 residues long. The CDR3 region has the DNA TGCAGCGTTCGGACCCTCGCGGGTTACAATGAGCAGTTCTTC. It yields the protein CSVRTLAGYNEQFF.

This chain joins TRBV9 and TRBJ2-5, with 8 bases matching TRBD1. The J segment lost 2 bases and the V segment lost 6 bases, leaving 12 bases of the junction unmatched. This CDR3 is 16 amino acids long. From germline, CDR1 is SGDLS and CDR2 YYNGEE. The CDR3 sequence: CASTRTGGFRQETQYF. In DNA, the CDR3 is TGTGCCAGCACCCGAACAGGGGGATTTCGTCAAGAGACCCAGTACTTC. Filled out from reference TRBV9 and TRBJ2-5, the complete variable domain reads DSGVTQTPKHLITATGQRVTLRCSPRSGDLSVYWYQQSLDQGLQFLIQYYNGEERAKGNILERFSAQQFPDLHSELNLSSLELGDSALYFCASTRTGGFRQETQYFGPGTRLLVL.

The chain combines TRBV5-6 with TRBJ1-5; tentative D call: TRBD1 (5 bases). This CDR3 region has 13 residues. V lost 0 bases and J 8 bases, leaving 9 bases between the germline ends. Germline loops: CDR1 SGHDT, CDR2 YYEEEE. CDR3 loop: CASSLGRAEPQHF. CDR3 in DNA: TGTGCCAGCAGCTTGGGCAGGGCTGAGCCCCAGCATTTT. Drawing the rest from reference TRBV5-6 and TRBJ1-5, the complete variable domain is DAGVTQSPTHLIKTRGQQVTLRCSPKSGHDTVSWYQQALGQGPQFIFQYYEEEERQRGNFPDRFSGHQFPNYSSELNVNALLLGDSALYLCASSLGRAEPQHFGDGTRLSIL.

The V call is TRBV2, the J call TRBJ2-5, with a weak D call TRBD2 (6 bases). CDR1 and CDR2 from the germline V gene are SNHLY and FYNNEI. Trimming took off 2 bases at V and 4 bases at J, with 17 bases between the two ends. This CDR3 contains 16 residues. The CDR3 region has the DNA TGTGCCAGCAGTGAATGGGGGTTAATTAGCGGAGAGACCCAGTACTTC. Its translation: CASSEWGLISGETQYF.

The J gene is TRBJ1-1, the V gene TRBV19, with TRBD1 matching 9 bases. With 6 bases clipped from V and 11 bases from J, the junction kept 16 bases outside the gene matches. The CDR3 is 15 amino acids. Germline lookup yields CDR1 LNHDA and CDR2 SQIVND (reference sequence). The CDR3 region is CASRTGTGLPKRAFF. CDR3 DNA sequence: TGTGCCAGTAGGACCGGGACAGGGCTCCCTAAGAGGGCTTTCTTT.

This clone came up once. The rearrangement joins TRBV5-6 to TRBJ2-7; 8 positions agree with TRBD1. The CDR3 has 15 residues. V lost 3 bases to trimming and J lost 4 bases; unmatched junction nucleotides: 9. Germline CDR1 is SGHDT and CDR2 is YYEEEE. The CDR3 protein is CASSSPRDRGYEQYV. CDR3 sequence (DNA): TGTGCCAGCAGCTCACCCCGTGACAGGGGATACGAGCAGTACGTC.

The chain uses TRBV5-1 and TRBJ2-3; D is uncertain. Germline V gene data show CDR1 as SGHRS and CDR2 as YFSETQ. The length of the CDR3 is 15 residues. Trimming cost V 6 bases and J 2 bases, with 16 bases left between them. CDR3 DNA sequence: TGCGCCAGCAACAGCCGATCCTCCTTCACAGATACGCAGTATTTT. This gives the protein CASNSRSSFTDTQYF.

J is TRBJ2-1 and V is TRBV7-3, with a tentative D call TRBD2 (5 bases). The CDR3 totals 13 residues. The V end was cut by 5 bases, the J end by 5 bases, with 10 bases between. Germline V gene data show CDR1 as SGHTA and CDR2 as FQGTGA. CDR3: CASSQDWNNEQFF. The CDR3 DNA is TGTGCCAGCAGCCAGGACTGGAACAATGAGCAGTTCTTC. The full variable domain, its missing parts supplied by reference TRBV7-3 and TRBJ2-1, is GAGVSQTPSNKVTEKGKYVELRCDPISGHTALYWYRQSLGQGPEFLIYFQGTGAADDSGLPNDRFFAVRPEGSVSTLKIQRTERGDSAVYLCASSQDWNNEQFFGPGTRLTVL.

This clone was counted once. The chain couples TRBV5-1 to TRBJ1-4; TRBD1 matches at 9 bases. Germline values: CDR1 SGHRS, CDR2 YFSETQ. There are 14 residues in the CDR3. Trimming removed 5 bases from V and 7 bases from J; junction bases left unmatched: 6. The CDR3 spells CASRTGTGFEKLFF. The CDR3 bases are TGCGCCAGCAGGACCGGGACAGGGTTTGAAAAACTGTTTTTT.